A selection of T cell receptor beta chains follows, all from one sample in a study of radiation and T cells in renal cell carcinoma. Assay used: immunoSEQ multiplex PCR; TCRdb lists only in-frame clones, some missing. The sample yields some 150,000 clones, 86% seen once. Sequencing used blood, obtained from a patient whose treatment included radiotherapy and nephrectomy. These receptors originate from a woman aged 45-65 years with renal cell carcinoma. Each CDR3 is given with its conserved first and last residue. A D gene is named only where the DNA matches it firmly. Clone size, where shown, is once, few, many, or a class for clones that have expanded.

j_call: TRBJ1-5
v_call: TRBV19
clone_size: -
d_call: -
cdr3_aa: CASNKGREGQPQHF
cdr3_nt: TGTGCCAGCAATAAAGGCAGGGAGGGACAGCCCCAGCATTTT

j_call: TRBJ1-4
v_call: TRBV10-2
clone_size: -
d_call: -
cdr3_aa: CASSESGGGGEKLFF
cdr3_nt: TGCGCCAGCAGTGAGTCAGGGGGAGGAGGTGAAAAACTGTTTTTT

j_call: TRBJ1-1
v_call: TRBV11-2
clone_size: -
d_call: TRBD1
cdr3_aa: CASSRRQGGTEAFF
cdr3_nt: TGTGCCAGCAGTCGACGACAGGGTGGGACTGAAGCTTTCTTT

j_call: TRBJ1-2
v_call: TRBV27
clone_size: -
d_call: TRBD1
cdr3_aa: CASSSPSQGANYGYTF
cdr3_nt: TGTGCCAGCAGTTCGCCCTCTCAGGGGGCTAACTATGGCTACACCTTC

j_call: TRBJ2-3
v_call: TRBV18
clone_size: -
d_call: -
cdr3_aa: CASSPIPMTDTQYF
cdr3_nt: TGTGCCAGCTCACCGATTCCAATGACAGATACGCAGTATTTT

j_call: TRBJ2-3
v_call: TRBV7-2
clone_size: once
d_call: -
cdr3_aa: CATRVGAGADTQYF
cdr3_nt: TGTGCCACCAGGGTGGGGGCGGGAGCAGATACGCAGTATTTT

j_call: TRBJ2-5
v_call: TRBV2
clone_size: -
d_call: -
cdr3_aa: CASSVEVWSETQYF
cdr3_nt: TGTGCCAGCAGTGTTGAAGTATGGTCGGAGACCCAGTACTTC

j_call: TRBJ1-2
v_call: TRBV5-5
clone_size: -
d_call: TRBD1
cdr3_aa: CASSRGLTGGDGYTF
cdr3_nt: TGTGCCAGCAGTCGGGGCCTAACAGGGGGCGACGGCTACACCTTC

j_call: TRBJ1-3
v_call: TRBV18
clone_size: -
d_call: -
cdr3_aa: CASRTGGVNTIYF
cdr3_nt: TGTGCCAGCCGAACAGGAGGGGTAAACACCATATATTTT

j_call: TRBJ2-7
v_call: TRBV6-5
clone_size: -
d_call: TRBD1
cdr3_aa: CASSPGQTYEQYF
cdr3_nt: TGTGCCAGCTCCCCGGGACAGACCTACGAGCAGTACTTC

j_call: TRBJ1-2
v_call: TRBV9
clone_size: -
d_call: TRBD1
cdr3_aa: CASWGQGYTF
cdr3_nt: TGTGCCAGCTGGGGACAGGGGTACACCTTC

j_call: TRBJ2-7
v_call: TRBV7-9
clone_size: few
d_call: -
cdr3_aa: CASSLINGEQYF
cdr3_nt: TGTGCCAGCAGCTTAATTAACGGCGAGCAGTACTTC

j_call: TRBJ1-5
v_call: TRBV18
clone_size: -
d_call: -
cdr3_aa: CASSPAGDQPQHF
cdr3_nt: TGTGCCAGCTCACCAGCAGGGGATCAGCCCCAGCATTTT

j_call: TRBJ2-5
v_call: TRBV18
clone_size: once
d_call: -
cdr3_aa: CASSLGSQETQYF
cdr3_nt: TGTGCCAGCTCATTAGGTTCCCAAGAGACCCAGTACTTC

j_call: TRBJ1-1
v_call: TRBV19
clone_size: -
d_call: TRBD1
cdr3_aa: CASSPIDRANTEAFF
cdr3_nt: TGTGCCAGTAGTCCAATTGACAGGGCGAACACTGAAGCTTTCTTT

j_call: TRBJ2-3
v_call: TRBV5-4
clone_size: -
d_call: -
cdr3_aa: CASSSREPDTQYF
cdr3_nt: TGTGCCAGCAGCTCGCGCGAGCCAGATACGCAGTATTTT

j_call: TRBJ2-7
v_call: TRBV9
clone_size: -
d_call: TRBD2
cdr3_aa: CASGTSNYEQYF
cdr3_nt: TGTGCCAGCGGGACTAGCAATTACGAGCAGTACTTC

j_call: TRBJ1-3
v_call: TRBV4-3
clone_size: -
d_call: TRBD1
cdr3_aa: CASSQDRQGSGNTIYF
cdr3_nt: TGCGCCAGCAGCCAAGATCGACAGGGCTCTGGAAACACCATATATTTT

j_call: TRBJ1-5
v_call: TRBV5-4
clone_size: -
d_call: -
cdr3_aa: CASSLDREPQHF
cdr3_nt: TGTGCCAGCAGCTTGGACAGGGAGCCCCAGCATTTT

j_call: TRBJ1-4
v_call: TRBV6-1
clone_size: -
d_call: -
cdr3_aa: CASTAGSRDEKLFF
cdr3_nt: TGTGCCAGCACTGCCGGGAGTCGAGATGAAAAACTGTTTTTT

j_call: TRBJ1-1
v_call: TRBV5-4
clone_size: -
d_call: TRBD1
cdr3_aa: CASSLGAGGEGTEAFF
cdr3_nt: TGTGCCAGCAGCTTGGGGGCAGGGGGCGAGGGCACTGAAGCTTTCTTT

j_call: TRBJ2-3
v_call: TRBV12-5
clone_size: -
d_call: -
cdr3_aa: CASIADNTDTQYF
cdr3_nt: TGTGCTAGTATAGCCGACAACACAGATACGCAGTATTTT

j_call: TRBJ1-1
v_call: TRBV6-1
clone_size: -
d_call: -
cdr3_aa: CASSDSLNTEAFF
cdr3_nt: TGTGCCAGCAGTGACAGTTTGAACACTGAAGCTTTCTTT

j_call: TRBJ1-1
v_call: TRBV14
clone_size: -
d_call: -
cdr3_aa: CASSQNGPPRAFF
cdr3_nt: TGTGCCAGCAGCCAAAATGGACCACCTAGGGCTTTCTTT

j_call: TRBJ1-2
v_call: TRBV19
clone_size: -
d_call: -
cdr3_aa: CASSIGDPGYGYTF
cdr3_nt: TGTGCCAGTAGTATAGGCGACCCTGGCTATGGCTACACCTTC

j_call: TRBJ2-7
v_call: TRBV28
clone_size: once
d_call: TRBD1
cdr3_aa: CASRRTGGSYEQYF
cdr3_nt: TGTGCCAGCAGAAGGACAGGGGGTAGCTACGAGCAGTACTTC

j_call: TRBJ2-2
v_call: TRBV19
clone_size: -
d_call: -
cdr3_aa: CASSTGPGDTGELFF
cdr3_nt: TGTGCCAGTAGTACGGGCCCGGGTGACACCGGGGAGCTGTTTTTT

j_call: TRBJ1-1
v_call: TRBV5-5
clone_size: -
d_call: -
cdr3_aa: CASRGRVMNTEAFF
cdr3_nt: TGTGCCAGCAGGGGCAGGGTCATGAACACTGAAGCTTTCTTT

j_call: TRBJ2-7
v_call: TRBV19
clone_size: -
d_call: -
cdr3_aa: CASSRPGYEQYF
cdr3_nt: TGTGCCAGTAGTCGTCCGGGCTACGAGCAGTACTTC

j_call: TRBJ2-7
v_call: TRBV5-1
clone_size: -
d_call: TRBD1
cdr3_aa: CASSPGQGGYEQYF
cdr3_nt: TGCGCCAGCAGCCCGGGACAGGGGGGCTACGAGCAGTACTTC

j_call: TRBJ1-2
v_call: TRBV5-5
clone_size: -
d_call: TRBD1
cdr3_aa: CASGLFGRGLSGDYGYTF
cdr3_nt: TGTGCCAGCGGCTTGTTCGGCAGGGGGCTGAGTGGAGACTATGGCTACACCTTC

j_call: TRBJ1-1
v_call: TRBV5-1
clone_size: -
d_call: -
cdr3_aa: CASSLDPFGNMNTEAFF
cdr3_nt: TGCGCCAGCAGCTTGGATCCTTTTGGTAACATGAACACTGAAGCTTTCTTT

j_call: TRBJ2-3
v_call: TRBV5-1
clone_size: -
d_call: TRBD2
cdr3_aa: CASSLGSGQTDTQYF
cdr3_nt: TGCGCCAGCAGCTTGGGTAGCGGGCAAACAGATACGCAGTATTTT

j_call: TRBJ2-7
v_call: TRBV6-5
clone_size: once
d_call: TRBD2
cdr3_aa: CASSLAVSSYEQYF
cdr3_nt: TGTGCCAGCAGTCTAGCGGTTAGCTCCTACGAGCAGTACTTC

j_call: TRBJ1-3
v_call: TRBV28
clone_size: -
d_call: -
cdr3_aa: CASSPPGRVINTIYF
cdr3_nt: TGTGCCAGCAGTCCCCCGGGACGGGTCATAAACACCATATATTTT

j_call: TRBJ2-3
v_call: TRBV10-1
clone_size: -
d_call: TRBD2
cdr3_aa: CASSEAGRGTDTQYF
cdr3_nt: TGCGCCAGCAGTGAGGCCGGGAGGGGCACAGATACGCAGTATTTT

j_call: TRBJ2-3
v_call: TRBV28
clone_size: -
d_call: -
cdr3_aa: CASSLLRDLTDTQYF
cdr3_nt: TGTGCCAGCAGTTTATTGCGGGACTTGACAGATACGCAGTATTTT

j_call: TRBJ2-7
v_call: TRBV6-6
clone_size: -
d_call: TRBD1
cdr3_aa: CASRLDAGGEQYF
cdr3_nt: TGTGCCAGCAGATTGGACGCAGGGGGCGAGCAGTACTTC

j_call: TRBJ2-7
v_call: TRBV6-5
clone_size: -
d_call: TRBD1
cdr3_aa: CASSPTGAREQYF
cdr3_nt: TGTGCCAGCAGCCCGACAGGGGCCAGGGAGCAGTACTTC

j_call: TRBJ2-2
v_call: TRBV6-6
clone_size: -
d_call: TRBD1
cdr3_aa: CASKQGDAGELFF
cdr3_nt: TGTGCCAGCAAACAGGGGGACGCCGGGGAGCTGTTTTTT